This T cell receptor (beta chain) was documented in a study of blood T cell repertoires in COVID-19. TCRdb keeps only in-frame clones here, not all; method: immunoSEQ multiplex PCR. The sample includes about 99,000 clones, about 92% of them seen just once. This clone was recorded only once. V was shortened by 4 bases and J by 7 bases, with 10 bases between the two germline ends. The CDR3 contains 12 residues. Per germline, CDR1 LGHDT and CDR2 YNNKEL (reference sequence). The chain recombines TRBV3-1 (or the pseudogene TRBV3-2) with TRBJ1-2, with D uncertain. This receptor was obtained from an elderly woman in a cohort sampled during active COVID-19. Sequenced material: peripheral blood. The CDR3, as DNA: TGTGCCAGCAGCCTGCGCGAGGGTGGCTACACCTTC. As protein: CASSLREGGYTF.